The 21 T cell receptor beta chains given below trace back to one sample, sequenced in a study of T cell clonality in common variable immunodeficiency. Method: immunoSEQ multiplex PCR; TCRdb's copy keeps in-frame clones and lacks some. In total the sample includes about 29,000 clones, none of them seen once. The sample comprised peripheral blood mononuclear cells. The receptors were gathered from a person between 18 and 75 years old in good health.

This clone appeared a few times. Read coverage stops 3 residues before the CDR3 terminus; the germline J gene supplies the remainder. This rearrangement joins TRBV7-2 to TRBJ2-3; D is unclear. Trimming shortened V by 4 bases and J by 1 base, and 9 bases separated the two germline ends. There are 14 residues in the CDR3. Per the germline V gene, CDR1 is SGHTA and CDR2 is FQGNSA. The CDR3 loop is CASSSGSGTDTQYF. The sequenced part of the CDR3 DNA is TGTGCCAGCAGCTCCGGGTCCGGCACAGATACG.

This clone was observed many times. The CDR3 end falls 3 residues outside the read, so it is completed with the germline J gene. Other DNA sequences from this sample encode an identical CDR3 as well. The rearrangement links TRBV20-1 to TRBJ1-3; D might be TRBD1 (6 bases). CDR1 is DFQATT and CDR2 is SNEGSKA in the germline V gene (reference sequence). V gave up 4 bases and J gave up 5 bases, with 18 bases separating them. This CDR3 spans 15 amino acids. CDR3 DNA (partial): TGCAGTGCTACGCCCACAGGGAAGGGCAGAAACACC. Translation gives CSATPTGKGRNT. In full, the CDR3 reads CSATPTGKGRNTIYF.

In this sample, this clone turned up many times. The CDR3 extends 3 residues past the end of the read, so its final part is completed from the germline J gene. V is TRBV10-1 and J is TRBJ1-1, with D perhaps TRBD1 (5 bases). There are 17 residues in the CDR3. Between the trimmed V and J ends, which lost 3 bases and 5 bases, there was a span of 22 bases. The germline gives CDR1 WNHNN, CDR2 SYGVQD (reference sequence). The CDR3 loop is CASSESSKGAFETEAFF. CDR3 DNA (partial): TGCGCCAGCAGTGAATCTAGTAAAGGGGCTTTTGAGACTGAA.

The sample holds many counts of this clone. The sequenced fragment ends 3 residues before the CDR3 boundary, so the rest is inferred from the germline J gene. The rearrangement uses TRBV19 and TRBJ1-2; TRBD1 matches at 9 bases. CDR1 is LNHDA, CDR2 SQIVND, per germline (reference sequence). This CDR3 has 13 residues. The sequenced CDR3 bases are TGTGCCAGTAGTATTGGACAGGGGATCGGC. This sequence encodes CASSIGQGIG. The whole CDR3 sequence is CASSIGQGIGYTF.

This clone showed up just a few times. Sequencing ends 3 residues short of the CDR3 end; the germline J gene provides the rest. The chain uses TRBV2 and TRBJ2-3, with 14 nucleotides matching TRBD2. This CDR3 comprises 14 residues. Germline lookup yields CDR1 SNHLY and CDR2 FYNNEI. The CDR3 protein is CASSVGLAGETQYF. The DNA read from the CDR3 is TGTGCCAGCAGTGTGGGACTAGCGGGAGAGACG.

This clone showed up just a few times. The sequence runs out 3 residues before the end of the CDR3; the remainder is reconstructed from the germline J gene. The chain is built from TRBV30 and TRBJ1-6; unclear D gene. From germline, CDR1 is GTSNPN and CDR2 SVGIG (reference sequence). This CDR3 is 14 amino acids long. V lost 7 bases, J lost 3 bases, and 13 bases lay in between. CDR3: CASRGGVYNSPLHF. The CDR3 DNA, read in part, is TGTGCCTCCAGAGGCGGGGTCTATAATTCACCC.

This clone was seen ten or more times. Read sequence stops 3 residues before the CDR3 end, and the germline J gene provides the missing end. This sequence joins TRBV20-1 and TRBJ2-1; 9 bases map to TRBD2. V gave up 3 bases and J gave up 0 bases; unmatched junction bases: 6. CDR1 and CDR2 (germline): DFQATT, SNEGSKA (reference sequence). The length of the CDR3 is 16 residues. Incomplete CDR3 DNA: TGCAGTGCTAGGGAACTAGCGGGTCCCTCCTACAATGAG. Protein product: CSARELAGPSYNE. The CDR3 in full is CSARELAGPSYNEQFF.

This clone has a count of ten or more. The read ends 3 residues before the CDR3 terminus; that terminus is restored from the germline J gene. The chain combines TRBV13 with TRBJ2-1; 15 nucleotides match TRBD2. Per germline, CDR1 PRHDT and CDR2 FYEKMQ (reference sequence). V gave up 5 bases and J gave up 7 bases; unmatched junction bases: 3. The CDR3 length is 15 residues. Here the CDR3 reads CASSPGTSGRNEQFF. CDR3 DNA, as far as it was read: TGTGCCAGCAGCCCCGGGACTAGCGGGAGGAATGAG.

The sample holds many counts of this clone. The read stops 3 residues short of the end of the CDR3; the missing end is completed from the germline J gene. The rearrangement links TRBV14 to TRBJ2-1, with TRBD2 matching over 8 bases. The germline V gene has CDR1 SGHDN and CDR2 FVKESK. The junction had 1 base not matched to a gene; V was cut back by 4 bases and J by 2 bases. This CDR3 has 14 amino acids. The CDR3 loop reads CASSLSGAYNEQFF. The sequenced part of the CDR3 DNA is TGTGCCAGCAGCCTTAGCGGGGCCTACAATGAG.

This clone turned up a few times. Read data end 3 residues before the CDR3 end; the end is taken from the germline J gene. The V and J genes are TRBV20-1 and TRBJ2-7; 9 nucleotides line up with TRBD1. Germline lookup yields CDR1 DFQATT and CDR2 SNEGSKA (reference sequence). V gave up 6 bases and J gave up 1 base; unmatched junction bases: 10. The CDR3 runs to 15 residues. The CDR3 protein is CSAPLIGTGSYEQYF. The CDR3 bases that were read are TGCAGTGCACCCTTAATTGGGACAGGGTCCTACGAG.

This clone was observed many times. The sequence runs out 3 residues before the end of the CDR3; the remainder is reconstructed from the germline J gene. J is TRBJ1-2 and V is TRBV19; 8 nucleotides line up with TRBD1. Per the germline V gene, CDR1 is LNHDA and CDR2 is SQIVND (reference sequence). The trim removed 3 bases at V and 1 base at J, leaving 4 bases unmatched. This CDR3 has 15 amino acids. CDR3 bases read: TGTGCCAGTAGTATTCAGGGGGCCGATAACTATGGC. Translation gives CASSIQGADNYG. The full CDR3 is CASSIQGADNYGYTF.

This clone came up many times. The read falls 3 residues short of the CDR3 end, and the missing part is taken from the germline J gene. J is TRBJ2-7 and V is TRBV14; 7 bases agree with TRBD1. The germline CDR1 and CDR2 sequences are SGHDN and FVKESK. V shed 2 bases and J 1 base; nucleotides not matched to a gene: 5. There are 15 residues in the CDR3. The CDR3 region is CASSQLQGFSYEQYF. The DNA read from the CDR3 is TGTGCCAGCAGCCAATTACAGGGGTTTTCCTACGAG.

The sample holds many counts of this clone. The read gets to within 3 residues of the CDR3 end, and the germline J gene fills in the rest. V is TRBV6-1 and J is TRBJ2-1; perhaps TRBD2 as D (6 bases). Germline CDR1 MNHNS, CDR2 SASEGT. The V end was cut by 3 bases, the J end by 6 bases, with 9 bases between. This CDR3 is built from 13 residues. The CDR3 loop is CASSEGLANEQFF. The CDR3 DNA, read in part, is TGTGCCAGCAGTGAGGGACTTGCCAATGAG.

Many counts were recorded for this clone. Read sequence stops 3 residues before the CDR3 end, and the germline J gene provides the missing end. The V gene is TRBV29-1, the J gene TRBJ1-1; D is possibly TRBD1 (6 bases). This CDR3 spans 14 amino acids. Trimming removed 4 bases at V and 2 bases at J, with 14 bases between. CDR1 is SQVTM and CDR2 is ANQGSEA in the germline V gene. The CDR3 sequence: CSVGEGTFNTEAFF. The sequenced CDR3 bases are TGCAGCGTTGGGGAAGGGACATTTAACACTGAA.

This clone was observed many times. The read is 3 residues too short to cover the CDR3 end, so that end is filled in from the germline J gene. This chain joins TRBV18 and TRBJ1-1, with 11 bases matching TRBD1. V lost 3 bases, J lost 1 base, and 7 bases stayed unmatched. Germline V CDR1 and CDR2: KGHSH, LQKENI. The CDR3 covers 17 residues. The CDR3 DNA, read in part, is TGTGCCAGCTCACCCTTTGAGGGACAGGGGGGGAACACTGAA. Protein product: CASSPFEGQGGNTE. The full CDR3 protein is CASSPFEGQGGNTEAFF.

This clone was observed at least ten times. The read is 3 residues too short to cover the CDR3 end, so that end is filled in from the germline J gene. V and J are TRBV28 and TRBJ1-3, with D unresolved. The V gene lost 5 bases and the J gene lost 5 bases, with 10 bases spanning the gap. The length of the CDR3 is 13 residues. Germline CDR1 is MDHEN and CDR2 is SYDVKM. The CDR3 spells CASSAPARNTIYF. The CDR3 DNA, read in part, is TGTGCCAGCAGTGCCCCCGCGCGAAACACC.

This clone came up many times. The CDR3 end falls 3 residues outside the read, so it is completed with the germline J gene. This chain uses TRBV20-1 with TRBJ2-5; no clear D gene. This CDR3 has 16 residues. Trimming left V 0 bases short and J 0 bases short, with 14 bases between. Germline V gene data show CDR1 as DFQATT and CDR2 as SNEGSKA (reference sequence). This CDR3 is CSARDLDDPYQETQYF. CDR3 DNA, as far as it was read: TGCAGTGCTAGAGATCTAGACGATCCGTACCAAGAGACC.

This clone came up many times. The CDR3 end lies 3 residues beyond the end of the read and is filled in from the germline J gene. The chain has TRBV19 and TRBJ2-7; the D gene is possibly TRBD1 (5 bases). The V gene lost 6 bases and the J gene lost 5 bases, with 14 bases spanning the gap. The germline gives CDR1 LNHDA, CDR2 SQIVND (reference sequence). This CDR3 comprises 13 residues. The CDR3 is CASSVGQANEQYF. Incomplete CDR3 DNA: TGTGCCAGTAGCGTGGGGCAGGCGAACGAG.

With respect to this clone: Read data end 3 residues before the CDR3 end; the end is taken from the germline J gene. The V call is TRBV4-2, the J call TRBJ2-7; possible D gene TRBD2, 5 bases. Germline CDR1 LGHNA, CDR2 YNFKEQ. V dropped 3 bases and J dropped 4 bases, with 10 bases sitting between them. The CDR3 contains 13 residues. Partial CDR3 DNA: TGTGCCAGCAGCCAGATAGCGCGGTACGAG. Residues: CASSQIARYE. The whole CDR3 protein reads CASSQIARYEQYF.

This clone was detected many times. Sequencing ends 3 residues short of the CDR3 end; the germline J gene provides the rest. This chain uses TRBV5-1 with TRBJ1-1; D perhaps matches TRBD1 (6 bases). The V gene lost 7 bases and the J gene lost 2 bases, with 12 bases spanning the gap. Germline CDR1 is SGHRS and CDR2 is YFSETQ. This CDR3 is built from 13 residues. The CDR3 spells CASARQDNTEAFF. The sequenced part of the CDR3 DNA is TGCGCCAGCGCCCGACAGGATAACACTGAA.

Concerning this clone itself: The read terminates 3 residues before the CDR3 end, so the remaining end is supplied by the germline J gene. This rearrangement joins TRBV7-8 to TRBJ2-3; 10 nucleotides match TRBD2. V shed 1 base and J 4 bases; nucleotides not matched to a gene: 5. Looked up from germline, CDR1 is SGHVS and CDR2 is FQNEAQ. CDR3 length equals 16 residues. The CDR3 here is CASSLVGLAGADTQYF. The CDR3 DNA, read in part, is TGTGCCAGCAGCTTAGTAGGCCTAGCGGGAGCAGATACG.